Listed below are T cell receptor beta chains from one sample, sequenced in a study of T cell responses to AZD1222 COVID-19 vaccine. Here immunoSEQ multiplex PCR was the method, and the copy in TCRdb shows in-frame clones only, minus some. This table has tens of thousands of clones, 75% to 90% appearing once. The sequencing used peripheral blood, collected on day 0 of AZD1222 vaccination. The receptor set was obtained from an adult in good health. Both conserved end residues are part of each CDR3. Fields, in order: clone size, D gene, V gene, J gene, CDR3 DNA, CDR3 protein. D genes are given only for firm matches. Size is stated for part of the rows, as once, few or many counts, or as a class when the clone is expanded.

>-|-|TRBV11-3|TRBJ2-1
TGTGCCAGCAGCTTAGATTCAGGGAGCTCCTACAATGAGCAGTTCTTC
CASSLDSGSSYNEQFF
>-|TRBD1|TRBV15|TRBJ1-1
TGTGCCACCTCGACAGGGAGTGGCACTGAAGCTTTCTTT
CATSTGSGTEAFF
>-|-|TRBV6-5|TRBJ2-2
TGTGCCAGCAGGGGTAGCGGACACACCGGGGAGCTGTTTTTT
CASRGSGHTGELFF
>-|-|TRBV9|TRBJ1-1
TGTGCCAGCAGCGTTGGTACGAACACTGAAGCTTTCTTT
CASSVGTNTEAFF
>-|-|TRBV3-1/TRBV3-2|TRBJ2-2
TGTGCCAGCAGCCATTTAGGGACCGGGGAGCTGTTTTTT
CASSHLGTGELFF
>-|-|TRBV14|TRBJ2-3
TGTGCCAGCAGCCAAGAGACAGGAGGGAACACAGATACGCAGTATTTT
CASSQETGGNTDTQYF
>-|TRBD2|TRBV7-3|TRBJ2-2
TGTGCCAGCAGCAGAAGCGGGACGAACACCGGGGAGCTGTTTTTT
CASSRSGTNTGELFF
>-|-|TRBV3-1/TRBV3-2|TRBJ1-1
TGTGCCAGCAGCCAACGGGATCTGAACACTGAAGCTTTCTTT
CASSQRDLNTEAFF
>-|-|TRBV5-4|TRBJ2-3
TGTGCCAGCAGCCCCTCCGCAGATACGCAGTATTTT
CASSPSADTQYF
>-|-|TRBV7-3|TRBJ2-3
TGTGCCAGCAGCCCCCCGAGGGACTCCTCCGGCCTAGATACGCAGTATTTT
CASSPPRDSSGLDTQYF
>-|TRBD2|TRBV28|TRBJ2-2
TGTGCCAGCCGACTAGCTCCTGGCGCCGGGGAGCTGTTTTTT
CASRLAPGAGELFF
>-|TRBD2|TRBV5-4|TRBJ2-1
TGTGCCAGCAGCTTGCGACTAGCGGGGTACAATGAGCAGTTCTTC
CASSLRLAGYNEQFF
>-|-|TRBV4-2|TRBJ1-3
TGTGCCAGCAGCCAGGGGAACGCTGGAAACACCATATATTTT
CASSQGNAGNTIYF
>once|-|TRBV3-1/TRBV3-2|TRBJ1-1
TGTGCCAGCAGCCAGGGGGATTTGACTGAAGCTTTCTTT
CASSQGDLTEAFF
>once|TRBD2|TRBV11-2|TRBJ2-2
TGTGCCAGCAGTCTCCCTAGCGGACTTCCCAACACCGGGGAGCTGTTTTTT
CASSLPSGLPNTGELFF
>-|TRBD2|TRBV4-2|TRBJ2-1
TGTGCCAGCAGCCAAGGGGACCTACTAGCGGGAGAGTACAATGAGCAGTTCTTC
CASSQGDLLAGEYNEQFF
>few|TRBD2|TRBV7-8|TRBJ2-5
TGTGCCAGCAGCCAGGTTATAGCGGGAGGGCCAGAGACCCAGTACTTC
CASSQVIAGGPETQYF
>-|TRBD1|TRBV11-2|TRBJ1-1
TGTGCCAGCAGCCTAGTGCGGGACAGCCATGAAGCTTTCTTT
CASSLVRDSHEAFF
>-|TRBD1|TRBV18|TRBJ2-7
TGTGCCAGCTCACCACCGACGCAGGGGGACGAGCAGTACTTC
CASSPPTQGDEQYF
>-|-|TRBV12-5|TRBJ1-5
TGTGCTAGTGGTTTGACGGGGGCCGCGGTGTGGCCCCAGCATTTT
CASGLTGAAVWPQHF
>-|-|TRBV7-3|TRBJ2-2
TGTGCCAGCAGCTCTTTCCGGGGGGAGCTGTTTTTT
CASSSFRGELFF
>-|-|TRBV12-3/TRBV12-4|TRBJ2-7
TGTGCCACCCCAGGTGACAGTTTCGACGAGCAGTACTTC
CATPGDSFDEQYF
>-|TRBD2|TRBV18|TRBJ2-7
TGTGCCAGCTCACAGGGAGCGGGAGGGCCCTACGAGCAGTACTTC
CASSQGAGGPYEQYF
>-|-|TRBV10-3|TRBJ2-2
TGTGCCATTACCGAGGGAAAGACTGGGGAGCTGTTTTTT
CAITEGKTGELFF
>-|-|TRBV5-6|TRBJ1-1
TGTGCCAGCAGCTTGCGGTCCTGGGTCACTGAAGCTTTCTTT
CASSLRSWVTEAFF
>-|-|TRBV7-6|TRBJ2-1
TGTGCCAGCAGCTTAAACCCCCCAGGGTCCTACAATGAGCAGTTCTTC
CASSLNPPGSYNEQFF
>few|TRBD2|TRBV29-1|TRBJ2-1
TGCAGCGTCGCTACTAGCGGGGACTACAATGAGCAGTTCTTC
CSVATSGDYNEQFF
>-|TRBD1|TRBV6-4|TRBJ2-1
TGTGCCAGCAGTGAGACAGGGGGCAATGAGCAGTTCTTC
CASSETGGNEQFF
>-|-|TRBV5-4|TRBJ1-3
TGTGCCAGCAGCTTGGATCCACGGTCCTCTGGAAACACCATATATTTT
CASSLDPRSSGNTIYF
>-|-|TRBV3-1/TRBV3-2|TRBJ2-7
TGTGCCAGCAGCCAAGAGGTTTTCGTCTACGAGCAGTACTTC
CASSQEVFVYEQYF
>-|TRBD1|TRBV27|TRBJ1-5
TGTGCCAGCAGCCGAGGGACAGCTAATCAGCCCCAGCATTTT
CASSRGTANQPQHF
>-|TRBD2|TRBV19|TRBJ2-1
TGTGCCAGTAGTGGTACTAGCGGGATATCCTACAATGAGCAGTTCTTC
CASSGTSGISYNEQFF
>-|-|TRBV12-3/TRBV12-4|TRBJ2-5
TGTGCCAGCAGTTTGAGGGGGAGGGAGACCCAGTACTTC
CASSLRGRETQYF
>-|TRBD2|TRBV10-3|TRBJ2-2
TGTGCCATTACTAGCGGAAACACCGGGGAGCTGTTTTTT
CAITSGNTGELFF
>-|TRBD2|TRBV6-5|TRBJ2-3
TGTGCCAGCACCCCAGCGGGAGCTACAGATACGCAGTATTTT
CASTPAGATDTQYF
>-|-|TRBV29-1|TRBJ2-1
TGCAGCGTTGACAGGGCGGATGCTGAGCAGTTCTTC
CSVDRADAEQFF
>-|TRBD1|TRBV24-1|TRBJ2-7
TGTGCCACCAGTGTACAGGGGGGCTACGAGCAGTACTTC
CATSVQGGYEQYF
>few|TRBD2|TRBV7-2|TRBJ2-7
TGTGCCAGCAGCCTAACTAGCGGACCCACCTACGAGCAGTACTTC
CASSLTSGPTYEQYF